These 18 T cell receptor beta chains were all obtained from the same sample, sequenced in a study of Ad26.COV2.S vaccination and SARS-CoV-2 variants. As for treatment: some 19 received Ad26.COV2.S at low or high dose, single or two shots; about 5 received placebo; per-sample allocation not given. Vaccine and placebo recipients were sampled on day 63 after the first injection. The method was immunoSEQ multiplex PCR; TCRdb's version includes in-frame clones alone and lacks a portion of them. Of around 270,000 clones detected, roughly 89% appear once; the ten largest clones hold less than 3%. Sequenced here: peripheral blood, sampled in a trial of Ad26.COV2.S vaccine versus placebo. Receptors originate from a person between 18 and 59 years old who received the Ad26.COV2.S COVID-19 vaccine or a placebo.

The table lists this clone with a count of one. The rearrangement links TRBV6-2 or TRBV6-3 to TRBJ2-7; 8 nucleotides line up with TRBD2. The CDR3 loop spans 13 amino acids. Germline lookup yields CDR1 MNHEY and CDR2 SVGEGT. The V and J ends lost 5 bases and 6 bases, in that order; junction bases with no gene match: 6. CDR3 sequence reads: CASSPGLVGEQYV. The CDR3 nucleotides read TGTGCCAGCAGTCCGGGACTAGTTGGCGAGCAGTACGTC.

In this sample, this clone turned up once. The chain joins TRBV3-1 (or the pseudogene TRBV3-2) to TRBJ2-1; D perhaps matches TRBD2 (5 bases). CDR3 length: 13 amino acids. Trimming left V 8 bases short and J 1 base short, with 9 bases between. Germline V gene data show CDR1 as LGHDT and CDR2 as YNNKEL (reference sequence). Here the CDR3 reads CASGSGSYNEQFF. CDR3 DNA: TGTGCCAGCGGATCGGGGTCCTACAATGAGCAGTTCTTC.

This chain uses TRBV5-6 with TRBJ2-7; 9 nucleotides agree with TRBD1. The CDR3 runs to 14 residues. Germline CDR1 and CDR2: SGHDT and YYEEEE. The trim removed 4 bases at V and 6 bases at J, leaving 8 bases unmatched. CDR3 sequence reads: CASSPGTGIAEQYF. In nucleotides, the CDR3 is TGTGCCAGCAGCCCCGGGACAGGGATTGCCGAGCAGTACTTC.

The chain combines TRBV5-6 with TRBJ2-7; TRBD2 matches at 10 bases. Looked up from germline, CDR1 is SGHDT and CDR2 is YYEEEE. Trimming cost V 7 bases and J 2 bases; bases outside gene matches: 6. The CDR3 has 14 amino acids. CDR3: CASPRLAGTYEQYV. The CDR3 bases are TGTGCCAGCCCCAGACTAGCGGGCACCTACGAGCAGTACGTC.

This clone has only a few counts. The chain employs TRBV2 and TRBJ1-2; D remains ambiguous. The CDR3 has 10 residues. Germline lookup yields CDR1 SNHLY and CDR2 FYNNEI. V shed 2 bases and J shed 5 bases, with 0 bases lying between them. The CDR3 bases are TGTGCCAGCAGTGAATATGGCTACACCTTC. Residues: CASSEYGYTF.

The chain links TRBV5-4 to TRBJ2-2; TRBD1 matches 7 bases. The CDR3 totals 14 residues. The V gene's germline CDR1 is SGHNT and CDR2 YYREEE (reference sequence). V dropped 9 bases and J dropped 0; count of bases not matched to a gene: 5. The CDR3: CAIQQGANTGELFF. CDR3 bases: TGTGCCATCCAGCAGGGGGCGAACACCGGGGAGCTGTTTTTT.

This chain uses TRBV27 with TRBJ1-6; the match to TRBD1 covers 9 bases. The CDR3 has 13 residues. The V and J ends lost 8 bases and 7 bases, in that order; junction bases with no gene match: 3. CDR1 and CDR2 from the germline V gene are MNHEY and SMNVEV (reference sequence). The chain's CDR3 is CASWTGVNSPLHF. The CDR3 region has the DNA TGTGCCAGCTGGACAGGGGTCAATTCACCCCTCCACTTT.

The V gene is TRBV7-3, the J gene TRBJ2-2, with D unresolved. There are 13 residues in the CDR3. Trimming cost V 3 bases and J 3 bases, with 5 bases left between them. CDR1 is SGHTA, CDR2 FQGTGA, per germline. The CDR3 nucleotides are TGTGCCAGCAGCTTCTGGGACACCGGGGAGCTGTTTTTT. Translating it yields CASSFWDTGELFF.

The rearrangement joins TRBV5-5 to TRBJ1-1; no reliable D call. The CDR3 loop spans 16 amino acids. CDR1 is SGHKS, CDR2 YYEKEE, per germline (reference sequence). V lost 4 bases and J lost 1, with 17 bases in between. The CDR3 nucleotides are TGTGCCAGCAGCCCCCGGTACGGACGGAGGAACACTGAAGCTTTCTTT. Residues: CASSPRYGRRNTEAFF.

The chain employs TRBV6-5 and TRBJ2-7, with 7 bases aligning to TRBD2. The CDR3 sequence is 14 residues long. V shed 5 bases, J shed 1 base, and the junction held 5 bases outside the gene matches. Per the germline V gene, CDR1 is MNHEY and CDR2 is SVGAGI. CDR3 coding DNA: TGTGCCAGCAGTCTTAGCGGGCTATCCTACGAGCAGTACTTC. It codes for CASSLSGLSYEQYF.

V gene TRBV5-6 combines with J gene TRBJ2-1; D is ambiguous. V lost 6 bases, J lost 1 base, and 17 bases lay in between. The CDR3 has 16 amino acids. Germline-derived CDR1 and CDR2 are SGHDT and YYEEEE. The CDR3 region is CASIPPASESYNEQFF. The DNA of the CDR3 is TGTGCCAGCATCCCCCCAGCAAGTGAATCCTACAATGAGCAGTTCTTC.

J is TRBJ2-3 and V is TRBV12-1; the table's TRBD2 call for D was not verified on the DNA. TRBV12-1 is tagged as a pseudogene. This CDR3 is 17 amino acids long. For the CDR3, the DNA is TGTGCCAGCAGCGTCAAGGGTGCTAGCCCGCCCACAGATACGCAGTATTTT. As protein: CASSVKGASPPTDTQYF.

The CDR3 DNA sequence: TGCAGCGTTGGGGACAGAGCCTACGAGCAGTACTTC. Residues: CSVGDRAYEQYF. This chain connects TRBV29-1 to TRBJ2-7; TRBD1 agrees at 7 bases. The CDR3 is 12 amino acids. CDR1 SQVTM and CDR2 ANQGSEA come from the germline V gene. V lost 4 bases to trimming and J lost 2 bases; unmatched junction nucleotides: 2.

This chain connects TRBV4-1 to TRBJ2-7; 9 nucleotides match TRBD1. CDR1 MGHRA and CDR2 YSYEKL come from the germline V gene. The CDR3 contains 15 residues. With V trimmed by 5 bases and J by 2 bases, 7 bases remained unmatched. The CDR3 region has the DNA TGCGCCAGCAGCAAACCGGGACAGGGAACCTACGAGCAGTACTTC. This sequence encodes CASSKPGQGTYEQYF.

The chain recombines TRBV30 with TRBJ1-1, with D maybe TRBD1 (5 bases). The CDR3 is made up of 14 amino acids. From germline, CDR1 is GTSNPN and CDR2 SVGIG (reference sequence). Trimming shortened V by 0 bases and J by 11 bases, and 19 bases separated the two germline ends. CDR3 sequence: CAWSVPGAAVTAFF. CDR3 DNA sequence: TGTGCCTGGAGTGTACCTGGGGCCGCGGTTACGGCTTTCTTT. Looking up the rest from reference TRBV30 and TRBJ1-1 gives the full variable domain: SQTIHQWPATLVQPVGSPLSLECTVEGTSNPNLYWYRQAAGRGLQLLFYSVGIGQISSEVPQNLSASRPQDRQFILSSKKLLLSDSGFYLCAWSVPGAAVTAFFGQGTRLTVV.

At least ten counts were recorded for this clone. The sample contains more than one DNA sequence encoding this CDR3. This chain joins TRBV12-3 or TRBV12-4 and TRBJ1-1; D call uncertain. The CDR3 loop spans 11 amino acids. Trimming stripped 3 bases from V and 4 bases from J, with 3 bases between. Here the CDR3 DNA reads TGTGCCAGCAGTTTGGGCACTGAAGCTTTCTTT. Translating it yields CASSLGTEAFF.

This clone was seen only once. V and J are TRBV3-1 (or the pseudogene TRBV3-2) and TRBJ2-7; no definite D call. CDR3 length equals 17 residues. CDR1 is LGHDT and CDR2 is YNNKEL in the germline V gene (reference sequence). The V end lost 4 bases, the J end lost 2 bases, and 21 bases lay between the germline ends. CDR3 region: CASSPPRTLSPPYEQYV. In DNA, the CDR3 is TGTGCCAGCAGCCCTCCGCGGACCCTAAGCCCGCCCTACGAGCAGTACGTC.

The chain combines TRBV9 with TRBJ1-2; D remains ambiguous. This CDR3 contains 14 residues. CDR1 SGDLS and CDR2 YYNGEE come from the germline V gene. V dropped 2 bases and J dropped 0 bases, with 8 bases sitting between them. CDR3 sequence (DNA): TGTGCCAGCAGCGTTTACGGAGCTAACTATGGCTACACCTTC. This gives the protein CASSVYGANYGYTF.